This TCR beta chain stems from a study of blood T cell repertoires in COVID-19 (TCRdb year 2020). Regarding the complete study: Collaborator samples came from the United States, Italy and Spain and covered acute and convalescent phases of COVID-19. A freely available public database, intended as a resource for researchers studying the immune response to SARS-CoV-2, is where the repertoires were released. The samples were drawn from two sources: the first 160 participants of the ongoing ImmuneRACE study, and 950 to 1,500 subjects contributed by 6 global collaborators. Deeply sampled blood TCRbeta repertoires from subjects exposed to, actively infected with, or recovered from COVID-19 were included in the dataset. HLA class I and class II types, where available, came from metadata supplied by the sample provider rather than from assay-based typing. A de-identified subject ID, COVID-19 status, age in years and sex were almost always included in the sample metadata. The material from the prospective study consisted of cDNA or gDNA derived from T cells, B-cell-depleted T cells, or PBMCs. Broad study findings and their caveats: Clinical and demographic metadata were provided uncurated, with the amount varying by source and participant.

The immunoSEQ Assay, a bias-controlled multiplex PCR, was used to amplify TCRbeta CDR3 regions from genomic DNA. For the original study's pipeline: Within the assay, amplification of reference gene primers was used to estimate how many nucleated cells each sample contained. Sequence reads were collapsed and filtered to measure the absolute abundance of every unique TCRbeta CDR3 rearrangement. Productive Simpson clonality was computed per sample as the square root of Simpson's diversity index over productive rearrangements. TCRdb holds this immuneACCESS table with in-frame rearrangements only. Some clones are missing; in checked studies, unresolved V genes explain under half, and the rest has no known cause. D and trimming come from the DNA, and the V and J calls and clone size come from that table. The sample has more than 60,000 clones on record, roughly 88% of them singletons. The biggest ten clones account for roughly 43% of the sample.

In the germline V gene (reference sequence), CDR1 corresponds to SEHNR and CDR2 to FQNEAQ. Including the terminal cysteine and phenylalanine, the CDR3 comprises 13 residues. The retained sequence is limited to the CDR3, 39 bases, with the frame set at the first base. Unmatched junction bases come to 9, with V trimmed by 7 bases and J by 6 bases. One collaborating source in Seattle enrolled patients while the patients were actively infected and followed the patients over time throughout the course of disease. Collaborating institutions collected whole blood in K2EDTA tubes following their own protocols. For TCRbeta analysis, collaborators shipped samples as frozen whole blood, isolated PBMCs, or DNA extracted from either of those sample types. Comment on this clone: The specificity of this receptor is unknown. Per-base qualities were not stored, and no clone one base away is much larger.

This receptor was identified in a woman aged 55-69 years with COVID-19, enrolled during active disease. Sequencing was done on a sample of peripheral blood. Recombination connected TRBV7-9 to TRBJ2-7; TRBD2 lines up with 7 middle nucleotides. The DNA reads TGTGCCAGCACCAAGGGCGGGAGAGGCGAGCAGTACTTC. It translates to CASTKGGRGEQYF.